These T cell receptor beta chains were read from a single sample in a study of identical twins. TCRdb redid the calling of the 5' RACE reads with MiXCR, one entry per CDR3 protein. The profile covers nearly 650,000 distinct CDR3 sequences, with around 7.4% appearing a single time and 1.6% taken by the ten largest. This sample also belongs to another study, concerning yellow fever vaccine responses in identical twins.

The specimen was PBMCs. These receptors were taken from a woman younger than 35 in good health. Both conserved end residues are part of each CDR3. The order of the fields is J gene, V gene, clone size, D gene, CDR3 DNA, CDR3 protein. D genes are given only for firm matches. Expanded clones get a size class; other rows say once, few or many, or leave the size out.

j_call: TRBJ1-6
v_call: TRBV6-1
clone_size: many
d_call: .
cdr3_nt: TGTGCCAGCAGTCAACGGGAGAATTCACCCCTCCACTTT
cdr3_aa: CASSQRENSPLHF

j_call: TRBJ2-7
v_call: TRBV29-1
clone_size: .
d_call: TRBD2
cdr3_nt: TGCAGCGTTTCACCGGGGGGCTCCTACGAGCAGTACTTC
cdr3_aa: CSVSPGGSYEQYF

j_call: TRBJ1-4
v_call: TRBV29-1
clone_size: many
d_call: TRBD1
cdr3_nt: TGCAGCGTTGGCGGGACAGTGGGGGAAAAACTGTTTTTT
cdr3_aa: CSVGGTVGEKLFF

j_call: TRBJ2-5
v_call: TRBV27
clone_size: .
d_call: .
cdr3_nt: TGTGCCAGCAGTATACAGTACCAAGAGACCCAGTACTTC
cdr3_aa: CASSIQYQETQYF

j_call: TRBJ1-2
v_call: TRBV7-9
clone_size: many
d_call: .
cdr3_nt: TGTGCCAGCAGATCGGACAGACCATATGGCTACACCTTC
cdr3_aa: CASRSDRPYGYTF

j_call: TRBJ2-3
v_call: TRBV2
clone_size: .
d_call: .
cdr3_nt: TGTGCCAGCAGTGAGGCGGGACAGCGTTTAAATACGCAGTATTTT
cdr3_aa: CASSEAGQRLNTQYF

j_call: TRBJ1-1
v_call: TRBV18
clone_size: .
d_call: .
cdr3_nt: TGTGCCAGCTCACCCCCCCTCGGCACTGAAGCTTTCTTT
cdr3_aa: CASSPPLGTEAFF

j_call: TRBJ1-5
v_call: TRBV6-1
clone_size: .
d_call: .
cdr3_nt: TGTGCCAGCAATGACACGGCGGAGAATCAGCCCCAGCATTTT
cdr3_aa: CASNDTAENQPQHF

j_call: TRBJ2-7
v_call: TRBV5-1
clone_size: many
d_call: .
cdr3_nt: TGCGCCAGCAGCTTGGAACAGGGTTCCTACGAGCAGTACTTC
cdr3_aa: CASSLEQGSYEQYF

j_call: TRBJ1-1
v_call: TRBV12-3/TRBV12-4
clone_size: many
d_call: TRBD1
cdr3_nt: TGTGCCAGCACTTTAGGGACAGCGAACACTGAAGCTTTCTTT
cdr3_aa: CASTLGTANTEAFF

j_call: TRBJ2-7
v_call: TRBV3-1
clone_size: .
d_call: .
cdr3_nt: TGTGCCAGCAGCCAAGGCGCCGTCCCCTACGAGCAGTACTTC
cdr3_aa: CASSQGAVPYEQYF

j_call: TRBJ1-1
v_call: TRBV20-1
clone_size: few
d_call: TRBD1
cdr3_nt: TGCAGTGCTAGGGACAGGGTGGTAACTGAAGCTTTCTTT
cdr3_aa: CSARDRVVTEAFF

j_call: TRBJ2-1
v_call: TRBV5-1
clone_size: many
d_call: .
cdr3_nt: TGCGCCAGCAGCTGGGGGGACGCGGGAGAGCAGTTCTTC
cdr3_aa: CASSWGDAGEQFF

j_call: TRBJ1-1
v_call: TRBV12-3/TRBV12-4
clone_size: many
d_call: .
cdr3_nt: TGTGCCAGCACCCTAGATCCGACGGTGAACACTGAAGCTTTCTTT
cdr3_aa: CASTLDPTVNTEAFF

j_call: TRBJ2-1
v_call: TRBV20-1
clone_size: few
d_call: TRBD2
cdr3_nt: TGCAGTGCTAGAGATAGTTTACTAGCGGGGTATCAGTTCTTC
cdr3_aa: CSARDSLLAGYQFF

j_call: TRBJ2-1
v_call: TRBV7-9
clone_size: few
d_call: .
cdr3_nt: TGTGCCAGCAGCTCCCCAGGGTCCAACTCCTACAATGAGCAGTTCTTC
cdr3_aa: CASSSPGSNSYNEQFF

j_call: TRBJ2-2
v_call: TRBV5-1
clone_size: .
d_call: TRBD2
cdr3_nt: TGCGCCAGCAGCTTGGTGACTAGCGGGAGGCCGGGGGAGCTGTTTTTT
cdr3_aa: CASSLVTSGRPGELFF

j_call: TRBJ1-5
v_call: TRBV5-1
clone_size: few
d_call: TRBD1
cdr3_nt: TGCGCCAGCAGATCCGGGACAGCAAGCAATCAGCCCCAGCATTTT
cdr3_aa: CASRSGTASNQPQHF

j_call: TRBJ1-1
v_call: TRBV15
clone_size: few
d_call: .
cdr3_nt: TGTGCCACCAGCAGAGTGGAGGGTGTAGCTTTCTTT
cdr3_aa: CATSRVEGVAFF

j_call: TRBJ2-2
v_call: TRBV11-1
clone_size: few
d_call: TRBD2
cdr3_nt: TGTGCCAGCAGCGTCGGACTAGCGGGAGGGTCGGGGACCGGGGAGCTGTTTTTT
cdr3_aa: CASSVGLAGGSGTGELFF

j_call: TRBJ1-1
v_call: TRBV3-1
clone_size: many
d_call: .
cdr3_nt: TGTGCCAGCAGCCAAGGATCGGGGAACACTGAAGCTTTCTTT
cdr3_aa: CASSQGSGNTEAFF

j_call: TRBJ2-7
v_call: TRBV29-1
clone_size: few
d_call: .
cdr3_nt: TGCAGCGTTGAAGATGGTGGGGCCGAGCAGTACTTC
cdr3_aa: CSVEDGGAEQYF